These 16 T cell receptor beta chains share one sample of origin, sequenced in a study of blood T cell repertoires in COVID-19. TCRdb's table, derived via immunoSEQ multiplex PCR, lists solely in-frame clones and lacks some. The sample shows about 100,000 clones, about 83% of them seen only once. The sequenced material came from peripheral blood. Source of these receptors: a human donor in a cohort sampled during active COVID-19.

The rearrangement links TRBV11-2 to TRBJ1-2, with a tentative D call TRBD1 (6 bases). The germline V and J ends were trimmed by 5 bases and 5 bases, with 18 bases remaining between them. Germline values: CDR1 SGHAT, CDR2 FQNNGV. The CDR3 totals 15 residues. CDR3 sequence reads: CASSRDTGIYYGYTF. In DNA, the CDR3 is TGTGCCAGCAGCCGAGATACAGGGATTTATTATGGCTACACCTTC.

The chain couples TRBV24-1 to TRBJ2-1; D is unresolved. The CDR3 is made up of 12 amino acids. Germline V gives CDR1 KGHDR, CDR2 SFDVKD. V dropped 4 bases and J dropped 7 bases, with 7 bases sitting between them. CDR3 sequence: CATSDSVNEQFF. In DNA, the CDR3 is TGTGCCACCAGTGACTCAGTGAATGAGCAGTTCTTC.

V and J are TRBV6-2 or TRBV6-3 and TRBJ1-5, with a possible D match to TRBD1 (6 bases). The length of the CDR3 is 15 residues. Germline V CDR1 and CDR2: MNHEY, SVGEGT. V shed 1 base and J shed 0 bases, with 7 bases lying between them. CDR3 amino acids: CASSYYRDSNQPQHF. As DNA, the CDR3 is TGTGCCAGCAGTTACTACAGGGATAGCAATCAGCCCCAGCATTTT.

The chain has TRBV18 and TRBJ1-2; the D gene is possibly TRBD1 (6 bases). Germline values: CDR1 KGHSH, CDR2 LQKENI. The CDR3 is 14 amino acids. Deletions cut 6 bases from V and 8 bases from J, with 19 bases between. This CDR3 reads CASSLPAGDGGYTF. CDR3 DNA: TGTGCCAGCTCGCTCCCCGCAGGGGATGGCGGCTACACCTTC.

This chain uses TRBV4-3 with TRBJ1-2, with a tentative D call TRBD1 (6 bases). This CDR3 spans 14 amino acids. Trimming stripped 1 base from V and 5 bases from J, with 11 bases between. Germline CDR1 reads LGHNA; CDR2 reads YSLEER. The CDR3 spells CASSQGTETYGYTF. CDR3 nucleotide sequence: TGCGCCAGCAGCCAAGGGACAGAAACTTATGGCTACACCTTC.

The chain is built from TRBV7-9 and TRBJ1-2, with 10 bases aligning to TRBD1. The V segment lost 5 bases and the J segment 2 bases; nucleotides outside the gene matches: 8. Per the germline V gene, CDR1 is SEHNR and CDR2 is FQNEAQ (reference sequence). The CDR3 sequence is 16 residues long. CDR3 region: CASSLSRDRGNYGYTF. In DNA form, the CDR3 reads TGTGCCAGCAGCCTTAGCAGGGACAGGGGAAACTATGGCTACACCTTC.

The V and J genes are TRBV7-2 and TRBJ2-3, with TRBD2 matching 15 bases. Trimming removed 5 bases from V and 6 bases from J; junction bases left unmatched: 6. The V gene's germline CDR1 is SGHTA and CDR2 FQGNSA. The CDR3 consists of 16 residues. CDR3 sequence (DNA): TGTGCCAGCAGCCCAGGACTAGCGGGAGGGAGCGATACGCAGTATTTT. Translated: CASSPGLAGGSDTQYF.

The gene calls are TRBV2 and TRBJ2-7; D is possibly TRBD1 (6 bases). Trimming took off 4 bases at V and 2 bases at J, with 9 bases between the two ends. CDR1 and CDR2 (germline): SNHLY, FYNNEI. The CDR3 covers 13 residues. The CDR3 region has the DNA TGTGCCAGCAGTGGGGGGACACCCTACGAGCAGTACTTC. Translated, it gives CASSGGTPYEQYF.

The genes are TRBV6-5 and TRBJ1-4, with 7 bases matching TRBD1. The germline V gene encodes CDR1 MNHEY and CDR2 SVGAGI. The CDR3 has 16 residues. J gave up 4 bases and V 3 bases, and 8 bases lay outside the gene matches. Written as DNA, the CDR3 is TGTGCCAGCAGTTATCCACAGGGGCCCAGTAATGAAAAACTGTTTTTT. Translating it yields CASSYPQGPSNEKLFF.

The chain employs TRBV20-1 and TRBJ2-1; D remains ambiguous. CDR1 DFQATT and CDR2 SNEGSKA come from the germline V gene (reference sequence). The CDR3 is 11 residues long. V lost 3 bases and J 10 bases, leaving 10 bases between the germline ends. The CDR3 DNA follows: TGCAGTGCTAGGTCTAAAACCGAGCAGTTCTTC. Amino acids: CSARSKTEQFF.

This clone has a single count. V is TRBV18 and J is TRBJ1-2; 9 bases align to TRBD1. The J segment lost 9 bases and the V segment lost 3 bases, leaving 8 bases of the junction unmatched. The CDR3 contains 14 residues. The germline V gene encodes CDR1 KGHSH and CDR2 LQKENI. CDR3 sequence (DNA): TGTGCCAGCTCACCCGAGGGACAGGGCTTGAGCTACACCTTC. Its protein product is CASSPEGQGLSYTF.

The V gene is TRBV7-9, the J gene TRBJ2-2; D may be TRBD1 (6 bases). The V end lost 6 bases, the J end lost 6 bases, and 11 bases lay between the germline ends. This CDR3 spans 13 amino acids. Germline lookup yields CDR1 SEHNR and CDR2 FQNEAQ (reference sequence). CDR3 amino acids: CASSVQGAGELFF. CDR3 DNA: TGTGCCAGCAGTGTACAGGGTGCCGGGGAGCTGTTTTTT.

The chain uses TRBV2 and TRBJ2-1, with D possibly TRBD2 on 6 matching bases. Germline CDR1 reads SNHLY; CDR2 reads FYNNEI. CDR3 length: 12 amino acids. Trimming stripped 2 bases from V and 12 bases from J, with 11 bases between. CDR3 amino acids: CASSELAERQFF. Here the CDR3 DNA reads TGTGCCAGCAGTGAATTAGCGGAGCGGCAGTTCTTC.

The chain recombines TRBV6-5 with TRBJ1-3, with D possibly TRBD1 on 5 matching bases. This CDR3 region has 14 residues. Between the trimmed V and J ends, which lost 7 bases and 3 bases, there was a span of 13 bases. Germline lookup yields CDR1 MNHEY and CDR2 SVGAGI. CDR3 region: CASTLGGGGNTIYF. CDR3 nucleotide sequence: TGTGCCAGCACCCTTGGGGGGGGTGGAAACACCATATATTTT.

The genes are TRBV9 and TRBJ2-5; 8 bases align to TRBD1. The CDR3 consists of 14 residues. Trimming took 3 bases from V and 4 from J; bases not matched to a gene: 5. Germline-derived CDR1 and CDR2 are SGDLS and YYNGEE. CDR3 nucleotide sequence: TGTGCCAGCAGCGGACAGGGGAATTCAGAGACCCAGTACTTC. Protein: CASSGQGNSETQYF.

The genes are TRBV4-3 and TRBJ2-3, with 8 bases that match TRBD2. Looked up from germline, CDR1 is LGHNA and CDR2 is YSLEER. This CDR3 is built from 15 residues. V shed 3 bases, J shed 0 bases, and the junction held 2 bases outside the gene matches. CDR3 sequence: CASSQQRGSTDTQYF. In nucleotides, the CDR3 is TGCGCCAGCAGCCAGCAGCGGGGGAGCACAGATACGCAGTATTTT.